One and the same sample provided the 14 T cell receptor beta chains below, sequenced in a study of shared clonotypes between healthy human individuals. The naive CD8 fraction comprised CD45RO-negative cells positively selected for CCR7 and excluded terminally differentiated effector memory CD45RA+ cells. Libraries were prepared by immunoSEQ multiplex PCR; TCRdb keeps only in-frame clonotypes and omits some of them. The table records millions of clones, about 95% of them present only once. Sample: naive CD8+ T cells sorted from blood. These receptors all stem from a man aged 18 to 30 in good health.

Comment on this clone: The sample carries other DNA sequences with the same CDR3. The V gene is TRBV27, the J gene TRBJ1-1, with D possibly matching TRBD1 (5 bases). The germline V gene has CDR1 MNHEY and CDR2 SMNVEV (reference sequence). V shed 2 bases and J shed 0 bases, with 7 bases lying between them. The CDR3 is 14 amino acids. As DNA, the CDR3 is TGTGCCAGCAGTTTAGGGACGATGAACACTGAAGCTTTCTTT. Translated, it gives CASSLGTMNTEAFF.

The genes are TRBV28 and TRBJ1-5; no clear D gene. Trimming removed 4 bases from V and 0 bases from J, with 13 bases in between. This CDR3 has 16 residues. Germline V gene lookup returns CDR1 MDHEN and CDR2 SYDVKM. CDR3 sequence reads: CASSSTDTNSNQPQHF. The CDR3 nucleotides read TGTGCCAGCAGTTCTACCGACACCAATAGCAATCAGCCCCAGCATTTT.

V usage is TRBV27 and J usage is TRBJ2-7; a possible D gene is TRBD1 (6 bases). V was pared by 7 bases and J by 6 bases, with 10 bases between. The CDR3 runs 11 residues. Germline V gives CDR1 MNHEY, CDR2 SMNVEV (reference sequence). CDR3 in amino acids: CASIQGGEQYF. CDR3 coding DNA: TGTGCCAGCATTCAAGGGGGCGAGCAGTACTTC.

The V gene is TRBV29-1, the J gene TRBJ2-7; 8 nucleotides align to TRBD1. Per the germline V gene, CDR1 is SQVTM and CDR2 is ANQGSEA. V shed 5 bases, J shed 2 bases, and the junction held 11 bases outside the gene matches. CDR3 size: 15 residues. The CDR3 spells CSVLAPWTGTYEQYF. The DNA for the CDR3 is TGCAGCGTTCTGGCCCCATGGACAGGGACCTACGAGCAGTACTTC.

This clone was seen just once. V gene TRBV28 combines with J gene TRBJ2-7; 7 bases are a match to TRBD1. Looked up from germline, CDR1 is MDHEN and CDR2 is SYDVKM. V shed 5 bases and J 5 bases; nucleotides not matched to a gene: 9. The CDR3 length is 14 residues. CDR3 amino acids: CASSLQTGPDEQYF. For the CDR3, the DNA is TGTGCCAGCAGTCTCCAGACAGGGCCGGACGAGCAGTACTTC.

The chain has TRBV10-2 and TRBJ2-5; D perhaps matches TRBD2 (6 bases). Trimming shortened V by 7 bases and J by 7 bases, and 13 bases separated the two germline ends. The V gene's germline CDR1 is WSHSY and CDR2 SAAADI. CDR3 length: 12 residues. The CDR3 here is CASKTPEGTQYF. The CDR3 DNA follows: TGCGCCAGCAAAACCCCGGAGGGGACCCAGTACTTC.

In DNA form, the CDR3 reads TGTGCCAGCAGCCTAGAAGGGGGAGGGGATACGCAGTATTTT. Protein product: CASSLEGGGDTQYF. The chain carries TRBV13 and TRBJ2-3; the D gene is possibly TRBD2 (7 bases). Trimming removed 5 bases at V and 6 bases at J, with 15 bases between. The CDR3 runs 14 residues. The germline gives CDR1 PRHDT, CDR2 FYEKMQ (reference sequence).

This rearrangement joins TRBV11-2 to TRBJ2-7, with 9 bases fitting TRBD2. The germline gives CDR1 SGHAT, CDR2 FQNNGV. The V gene end was trimmed by 4 bases and the J gene end by 5 bases; junction bases not matched to a gene: 9. The CDR3 has 15 residues. This CDR3 is CASSYVAGVVDEQYF. The CDR3 nucleotides are TGTGCCAGCAGCTACGTAGCGGGAGTCGTGGACGAGCAGTACTTC.

The chain carries TRBV5-6 and TRBJ2-5, with D possibly matching TRBD2 (6 bases). V lost 4 bases, J lost 4 bases, and 17 bases lay in between. This CDR3 has 15 amino acids. From germline, CDR1 is SGHDT and CDR2 YYEEEE. The CDR3 bases are TGTGCCAGCAGCCCCCCAGGAGGGGCAGGAGAGACCCAGTACTTC. This sequence encodes CASSPPGGAGETQYF.

This chain joins TRBV10-3 and TRBJ2-1; perhaps D is TRBD1 or TRBD2 (5 bases each). Trimming left V 2 bases short and J 2 bases short, with 13 bases between. The CDR3 is 16 amino acids. Germline V gene lookup returns CDR1 ENHRY and CDR2 SYGVKD. The chain's CDR3 is CAISETETGPYNEQFF. CDR3 DNA: TGTGCCATCAGTGAGACGGAAACGGGGCCCTACAATGAGCAGTTCTTC.

This clone was recorded once. The V and J genes are TRBV9 and TRBJ2-7, with 11 bases matching TRBD1. From germline, CDR1 is SGDLS and CDR2 YYNGEE. This CDR3 is 15 amino acids long. V lost 3 bases and J lost 3; bases outside the gene matches: 5. CDR3 protein: CASSGWGTGGYEQYF. CDR3 nucleotide sequence: TGTGCCAGCAGCGGCTGGGGGACAGGGGGCTACGAGCAGTACTTC.

The genes are TRBV13 and TRBJ1-1; weak D call: TRBD1 (6 bases). Trimming removed 3 bases from V and 2 bases from J, with 16 bases in between. From germline, CDR1 is PRHDT and CDR2 FYEKMQ (reference sequence). The CDR3 loop spans 16 amino acids. CDR3 coding DNA: TGTGCCAGCAGCTTGTCAGGGGAAAATTCCAACACTGAAGCTTTCTTT. This encodes CASSLSGENSNTEAFF.

The chain links TRBV13 to TRBJ2-7, with D perhaps matching TRBD1 (6 bases). Germline CDR1 and CDR2: PRHDT and FYEKMQ (reference sequence). With 5 bases removed from V and 3 bases from J, the gap between germline ends came to 11 bases. This CDR3 has 13 residues. CDR3 in amino acids: CASSPQTGYEQYF. The CDR3 DNA is TGTGCCAGCAGCCCGCAGACAGGCTACGAGCAGTACTTC.

This clone was seen only once. The chain couples TRBV5-1 to TRBJ2-3, with D uncertain. With 0 bases removed from V and 0 bases from J, the gap between germline ends came to 8 bases. This CDR3 contains 15 residues. Germline CDR1 is SGHRS and CDR2 is YFSETQ. The CDR3 coding sequence is TGCGCCAGCAGCTTGGCCTCATCTAGCACAGATACGCAGTATTTT. Residues: CASSLASSSTDTQYF.